A single sample is the source of the 32 T cell receptor beta chains below, sequenced in a study of T cell repertoires in cytomegalovirus infection. No cognate antigen is known for these TCRs. One entry per CDR3 protein results from TCRdb running MiXCR on the reads. The sample gives some 590,000 distinct CDR3 sequences, roughly 42% of which show up once; 40% to 60% is in the top ten. The sample consisted of cultured PBMCs, taken from culture after CMV antigen stimulation. These receptors all stem from a human donor in good health (CMV status not recorded). Some clones in this sample may be carry-over from other donors' samples.

The chain links TRBV27 to TRBJ2-2; D gene uncertain. The CDR3 loop spans 12 amino acids. In germline, CDR1 is MNHEY, CDR2 SMNVEV (reference sequence). Trimming removed 6 bases at V and 7 bases at J, with 9 bases between. In DNA form, the CDR3 reads TGTGCCAGCAGCTATGGGTTCGGGGAGCTGTTTTTT. Amino acids: CASSYGFGELFF.

The genes are TRBV7-9 and TRBJ2-2; 11 bases are a match to TRBD1. V was pared by 7 bases and J by 6 bases, with 10 bases of the junction left unmatched. The CDR3 spans 16 residues. Germline V gives CDR1 SEHNR, CDR2 FQNEAQ (reference sequence). CDR3 sequence reads: CASNPSDRGRPGELFF. The CDR3, as DNA: TGTGCCAGCAACCCGTCGGACAGGGGGCGTCCCGGGGAGCTGTTTTTT.

The rearrangement joins TRBV11-2 to TRBJ2-2; 7 nucleotides align to TRBD1. CDR3 length equals 14 residues. Looked up from germline, CDR1 is SGHAT and CDR2 is FQNNGV. Unmatched junction bases numbered 4, after V lost 3 bases and J lost 6 bases. The CDR3 sequence: CASSLNRGAGELFF. The CDR3 nucleotides read TGTGCCAGCAGCTTGAACAGGGGTGCCGGGGAGCTGTTTTTT.

This chain joins TRBV5-4 and TRBJ2-1, with D uncertain. The CDR3 totals 14 residues. Germline CDR1 SGHNT, CDR2 YYREEE (reference sequence). The germline V and J ends were trimmed by 4 bases and 5 bases, with 13 bases remaining between them. The CDR3 bases are TGTGCCAGCAGCCCGGAACTAAGAAACAATGAGCAGTTCTTC. Translated: CASSPELRNNEQFF.

This clonotype has only a few counts. This chain joins TRBV6-2 or TRBV6-3 and TRBJ1-1; D is ambiguous. This CDR3 contains 16 residues. The V and J ends lost 6 bases and 3 bases respectively, with 20 bases between them. Germline V gene lookup returns CDR1 MNHEY and CDR2 SVGEGT. As DNA, the CDR3 is TGTGCCAGCAGCCAAACGATCCTTGGGCCTGACACTGAAGCTTTCTTT. Translated: CASSQTILGPDTEAFF.

This chain joins TRBV29-1 and TRBJ2-4, with 8 nucleotides matching TRBD1. Germline assignment: CDR1 SQVTM and CDR2 ANQGSEA. The length of the CDR3 is 14 residues. J lost 9 bases, V lost 6 bases, and 13 bases had no gene match. The CDR3: CSVESQGASGIQYF. DNA for the CDR3: TGCAGCGTCGAGAGCCAGGGGGCGTCGGGCATTCAGTACTTC.

This clonotype was observed a handful of times. The CDR3 DNA is TGTGCCAGCAGCCCCACTGGGGCAGGCGCTTACTACGAGCAGTACTTC. Translating gives CASSPTGAGAYYEQYF. The rearrangement joins TRBV7-6 to TRBJ2-7; the D gene is possibly TRBD1 (5 bases). CDR1 and CDR2 from the germline V gene are SGHVS and FNYEAQ. Deletions cut 5 bases from V and 3 bases from J, with 20 bases between. This CDR3 spans 16 amino acids.

The sample holds a few counts of this clonotype. This chain connects TRBV7-2 to TRBJ2-3, with D possibly matching TRBD2 (6 bases). Per germline, CDR1 SGHTA and CDR2 FQGNSA. The CDR3 covers 13 residues. V lost 1 base to trimming and J lost 10 bases, with 12 bases between them. CDR3 residues: CASSLEAWEAQYF. The CDR3 region has the DNA TGTGCCAGCAGCTTAGAGGCATGGGAGGCGCAGTATTTT.

The CDR3 bases are TGTGCCAGCAGTACTGACAGGGGAAATGAAAAACTGTTTTTT. Residues: CASSTDRGNEKLFF. The chain carries TRBV12-3 or TRBV12-4 and TRBJ1-4; 8 positions match TRBD1. The CDR3 sequence is 14 residues long. V shed 5 bases and J 5 bases; nucleotides not matched to a gene: 4.

The chain recombines TRBV11-2 with TRBJ2-3; 9 bases map to TRBD2. Trimming removed 6 bases from V and 8 bases from J; junction bases left unmatched: 3. Germline CDR1 is SGHAT and CDR2 is FQNNGV. The CDR3 runs 12 residues. The chain's CDR3 is CASRAGGITQYF. The CDR3 DNA reads as TGTGCCAGCAGGGCGGGAGGGATTACGCAGTATTTT.

In the case of this clonotype: This CDR3 fails to terminate in the conserved phenylalanine or tryptophan, so it likely reflects a read error. The chain couples TRBV7-2 to TRBJ1-2; D remains unclear. The CDR3 spans 14 residues. V lost 1 base and J 6 bases, leaving 12 bases between the germline ends. CDR1 and CDR2 from the germline V gene are SGHTA and FQGNSA. The chain's CDR3 is CASSLEYAPNGYTI. The CDR3 DNA reads TGTGCCAGCAGCTTAGAATACGCCCCGAATGGCTACACCATC.

This sequence joins TRBV5-1 and TRBJ2-7; TRBD2 agrees at 7 bases. V shed 4 bases and J 3 bases; nucleotides not matched to a gene: 7. This CDR3 has 14 residues. The V gene's germline CDR1 is SGHRS and CDR2 YFSETQ. This CDR3 is CASSKLAWDYEQYF. The CDR3 DNA sequence: TGCGCCAGCAGCAAACTAGCGTGGGACTACGAGCAGTACTTC.

The chain links TRBV2 to TRBJ2-7, with D perhaps TRBD2 (7 bases). CDR1 SNHLY and CDR2 FYNNEI come from the germline V gene. This CDR3 contains 17 residues. The V gene lost 3 bases and the J gene lost 2 bases, with 20 bases spanning the gap. The CDR3 is CASSEGGQFPSAYEQYF. CDR3 sequence (DNA): TGTGCCAGCAGTGAGGGGGGGCAGTTCCCATCGGCCTACGAGCAGTACTTC.

The genes are TRBV19 and TRBJ2-1; D is perhaps TRBD2 (5 bases). Germline assignment: CDR1 LNHDA and CDR2 SQIVND (reference sequence). The ends were cut back, 6 bases at V and 5 bases at J, with 20 bases in the middle. The CDR3 runs to 16 residues. The CDR3 region has the DNA TGTGCCAGTAGCTTGACTACCCGACTGGAGAACAATGAGCAGTTCTTC. It translates to CASSLTTRLENNEQFF. Based on the CDR3 plus reference TRBV19 and TRBJ2-1, the full variable domain is DGGITQSPKYLFRKEGQNVTLSCEQNLNHDAMYWYRQDPGQGLRLIYYSQIVNDFQKGDIAEGYSVSREKKESFPLTVTSAQKNPTAFYLCASSLTTRLENNEQFFGPGTRLTVL.

This sequence joins TRBV27 and TRBJ1-1; D unclear. V shed 3 bases and J shed 3 bases, with 8 bases lying between them. CDR1 MNHEY and CDR2 SMNVEV come from the germline V gene (reference sequence). The CDR3 totals 13 residues. The CDR3 coding sequence is TGTGCCAGCAGTTTTGGGGTGTACACTGAAGCTTTCTTT. Protein product: CASSFGVYTEAFF.

V gene TRBV5-6 combines with J gene TRBJ2-1; TRBD2 is a possible D gene (6 bases). This CDR3 contains 15 residues. The germline V gene has CDR1 SGHDT and CDR2 YYEEEE. The germline V and J ends were trimmed by 2 bases and 0 bases, with 9 bases remaining between them. CDR3 sequence: CASSFSGLSYNEQFF. The DNA for the CDR3 is TGTGCCAGCAGCTTTAGCGGACTCTCCTACAATGAGCAGTTCTTC.

This clonotype was counted between two and nine times. The V and J genes are TRBV10-3 and TRBJ2-1, with D perhaps TRBD2 (6 bases). Between the trimmed V and J ends, which lost 0 bases and 6 bases, there was a span of 21 bases. CDR1 ENHRY and CDR2 SYGVKD come from the germline V gene. The CDR3 totals 18 residues. In DNA form, the CDR3 reads TGTGCCATCAGTGAGTCGAGGAGGGCCGGGGAGTTGGGCAATGAGCAGTTCTTC. It yields the protein CAISESRRAGELGNEQFF.

This clonotype appeared a few times. This sequence joins TRBV20-1 and TRBJ2-3, with TRBD1 as a possible D gene (6 bases). The CDR3 runs 16 residues. V dropped 6 bases and J dropped 2 bases, with 21 bases sitting between them. The germline V gene has CDR1 DFQATT and CDR2 SNEGSKA (reference sequence). The CDR3 DNA sequence: TGCAGTGCCCCCTCAAGTCTAATGGGGGCCACAGATACGCAGTATTTT. It codes for CSAPSSLMGATDTQYF.

This chain links TRBV4-3 with TRBJ2-3, with D perhaps matching TRBD2 (6 bases). This CDR3 spans 16 amino acids. V was trimmed by 2 bases and J by 0 bases, leaving 12 bases between them. The germline CDR1 and CDR2 sequences are LGHNA and YSLEER. The CDR3 spells CASSQFHRGSTDTQYF. DNA of the CDR3: TGCGCCAGCAGCCAATTCCACCGGGGGAGCACAGATACGCAGTATTTT.

V is TRBV10-3 and J is TRBJ1-1, with TRBD1 matching 7 bases. Germline V CDR1 and CDR2: ENHRY, SYGVKD. The length of the CDR3 is 17 residues. Losses at the gene ends were 5 bases for V and 1 base for J; bases not matched to a gene: 13. The CDR3 DNA sequence: TGTGCCATCAGTACCCGAGGTAGGGGGCTCCCGAACACTGAAGCTTTCTTT. Its translation: CAISTRGRGLPNTEAFF.

The chain combines TRBV2 with TRBJ2-2, with D perhaps given as TRBD1 or TRBD2 (7 bases each). The CDR3 runs 16 residues. Trimming removed 5 bases from V and 8 bases from J, with 21 bases in between. Per germline, CDR1 SNHLY and CDR2 FYNNEI. Here the CDR3 reads CASSYYRGGTAGELFF. For the CDR3, the DNA is TGTGCCAGCAGTTACTACAGGGGAGGGACCGCAGGGGAGCTGTTTTTT.

The V gene is TRBV7-9, the J gene TRBJ2-1, with 12 bases identical to TRBD2. CDR1 and CDR2 from the germline V gene are SEHNR and FQNEAQ (reference sequence). Trimming cost V 8 bases and J 8 bases; bases outside gene matches: 10. The CDR3 extends over 15 amino acids. The CDR3 DNA sequence: TGTGCCAGCGCCCCCCTAGCGGGAGGGCCTTATGAGCAGTTCTTC. It translates to CASAPLAGGPYEQFF.

This sequence joins TRBV2 and TRBJ1-5; perhaps TRBD1 as D (6 bases). Trimming removed 8 bases from V and 7 bases from J, with 15 bases in between. Germline-derived CDR1 and CDR2 are SNHLY and FYNNEI. The length of the CDR3 is 13 residues. This CDR3 is CASLVGGWQPQHF. The CDR3 nucleotides are TGTGCCAGCCTGGTGGGGGGCTGGCAGCCCCAGCATTTT.

The V gene is TRBV6-2 or TRBV6-3, the J gene TRBJ1-4; a weak D match, TRBD1 (6 bases). V was trimmed by 6 bases and J by 5 bases, leaving 16 bases between them. The V gene's germline CDR1 is MNHEY and CDR2 SVGEGT. The CDR3 has 15 residues. In nucleotides, the CDR3 is TGTGCCAGCAGGAAGAAAGGAGGGGGGAATGAAAAACTGTTTTTT. This sequence encodes CASRKKGGGNEKLFF.

The chain uses TRBV14 and TRBJ1-2, with D unresolved. Germline CDR1 is SGHDN and CDR2 is FVKESK. Deletions cut 0 bases from V and 4 bases from J, with 9 bases between. The CDR3 consists of 14 residues. CDR3 bases: TGTGCCAGCAGCCAAGACCGGGTAACCTATGGCTACACCTTC. Translation: CASSQDRVTYGYTF.

The genes are TRBV4-1 and TRBJ2-2, with D tentatively TRBD1 or TRBD2 (5 bases each). Germline values: CDR1 MGHRA, CDR2 YSYEKL. Trimming stripped 0 bases from V and 3 bases from J, with 14 bases between. There are 17 residues in the CDR3. This chain's CDR3 is CASSQDWRRGDTGELFF. CDR3 DNA sequence: TGCGCCAGCAGCCAAGATTGGCGGAGAGGGGACACCGGGGAGCTGTTTTTT.

The chain recombines TRBV6-1 with TRBJ2-1; possibly TRBD1 for D (6 bases). V was clipped by 0 bases and J by 11 bases, with 17 bases between them. CDR3 size: 15 residues. Germline V lookup: CDR1 MNHNS, CDR2 SASEGT. The DNA for the CDR3 is TGTGCCAGCAGTGAAGCGCTAAGGGGCAGGGGAAAGCAGTTCTTC. This sequence encodes CASSEALRGRGKQFF.

This clonotype showed up just a few times. The chain recombines TRBV7-4 with TRBJ2-7, with unresolved D. V dropped 3 bases and J dropped 4 bases, with 10 bases sitting between them. The V gene's germline CDR1 is SGHVT and CDR2 SQSDAQ. The CDR3 is made up of 13 amino acids. The CDR3 sequence is CASSLSQRYEQYF. The DNA for the CDR3 is TGTGCCAGCAGCTTGTCCCAACGGTACGAGCAGTACTTC.

This rearrangement joins TRBV10-3 to TRBJ2-3, with D unclear. The CDR3 extends over 13 amino acids. Trimming removed 1 base from V and 6 bases from J, with 8 bases in between. CDR1 is ENHRY, CDR2 SYGVKD, per germline. CDR3 bases: TGTGCCATCAGTGAGTTCCGGTTGGATACGCAGTATTTT. The encoded protein is CAISEFRLDTQYF.

This clonotype was counted a few times. The chain is built from TRBV7-9 and TRBJ1-3; D perhaps matches TRBD1 (5 bases). Deletions cut 5 bases from V and 0 bases from J, with 11 bases between. The germline V gene has CDR1 SEHNR and CDR2 FQNEAQ (reference sequence). There are 15 residues in the CDR3. The DNA of the CDR3 is TGTGCCAGCAGCCTTGACAGCGTCTCTGGAAACACCATATATTTT. This gives the protein CASSLDSVSGNTIYF.

The chain links TRBV20-1 to TRBJ1-1; D remains ambiguous. The V end lost 3 bases, the J end lost 3 bases, and 5 bases lay between the germline ends. The CDR3 has 11 residues. The germline V gene has CDR1 DFQATT and CDR2 SNEGSKA (reference sequence). The CDR3 nucleotides are TGCAGTGCTAGTTCTGACACTGAAGCTTTCTTT. This encodes CSASSDTEAFF.

This clonotype was observed many times. The J gene is TRBJ2-3, the V gene TRBV7-2, with unresolved D. Germline loops: CDR1 SGHTA, CDR2 FQGNSA. V was trimmed by 5 bases and J by 6 bases, leaving 9 bases between them. The CDR3 runs to 12 residues. The CDR3 reads CASSQSWDTQYF. For the CDR3, the DNA is TGTGCCAGCAGCCAGAGTTGGGATACGCAGTATTTT.